Shown below are 23 T cell receptor beta chains from a single sample sequenced in a study of identical twins (dated by TCRdb to about 2016). Library creation used 5' RACE. This sample was sequenced with an Illumina HiSeq 2000. TCRdb handled the public reads itself, with Q25 trimming in fastp and clone calling in MiXCR, and kept productive beta chains. Identical CDR3 protein sequences are pooled into one entry, listed with their most common genes and DNA. The sample table lists about 690,000 distinct CDR3 sequences, 21% of them with a count of one. The top ten clones comprise roughly 4% of the sample. This sample was also put to use in a study of T cells expressing NK-cell markers.

Sequences were obtained from PBMCs. These receptors originate from a woman aged 18-30 years in good health.

This clonotype was found a few times. V is TRBV20-1 and J is TRBJ1-2; D ambiguous. Germline CDR1 is DFQATT and CDR2 is SNEGSKA (reference sequence). The CDR3 length is 17 residues. Written as DNA, the CDR3 is TGCAGCAGCGACCCCCGAAACCGCGGGCAGAGAGTCTATGGCTACACCTTC. Translation: CSSDPRNRGQRVYGYTF.

The gene calls are TRBV5-1 and TRBJ2-5; D may correspond to TRBD1 or TRBD2 (6 bases each). This CDR3 comprises 14 residues. The germline V and J ends were trimmed by 4 bases and 9 bases, with 19 bases remaining between them. Germline V CDR1 and CDR2: SGHRS, YFSETQ. Here the CDR3 DNA reads TGCGCCAGCAGCACCGGGGGCCCCGGCGAGGCCCAGTACTTC. Its protein is CASSTGGPGEAQYF.

V is TRBV20-1 and J is TRBJ1-4; D remains unclear. Trimming left V 5 bases short and J 5 bases short, with 15 bases between. This CDR3 spans 14 amino acids. Germline V gene lookup returns CDR1 DFQATT and CDR2 SNEGSKA (reference sequence). CDR3 residues: CSAVSYVGNEKLFF. In DNA, the CDR3 is TGCAGTGCTGTCAGTTATGTCGGGAATGAAAAACTGTTTTTT.

The chain couples TRBV2 to TRBJ1-3, with 9 bases aligning to TRBD1. The CDR3 contains 15 residues. V was pared by 3 bases and J by 0 bases, with 0 bases of the junction left unmatched. Germline V CDR1 and CDR2: SNHLY, FYNNEI. The CDR3 DNA is TGTGCCAGCAGTGAGGACAGGGGCTCTGGAAACACCATATATTTT. Residues: CASSEDRGSGNTIYF.

This clonotype was observed a few times. V usage is TRBV10-3 and J usage is TRBJ2-5; perhaps TRBD1 as D (5 bases). The germline CDR1 and CDR2 sequences are ENHRY and SYGVKD. CDR3 length equals 13 residues. V gave up 7 bases and J gave up 2 bases, with 11 bases separating them. CDR3 in DNA: TGTGCCATCACGCCAGGGTCTCAAGAGACCCAGTACTTC. The encoded protein is CAITPGSQETQYF.

The chain combines TRBV5-1 with TRBJ2-5, with D perhaps matching TRBD1 (5 bases). Trimming shortened V by 0 bases and J by 4 bases, and 16 bases separated the two germline ends. Germline CDR1 SGHRS, CDR2 YFSETQ. The CDR3 extends over 16 amino acids. Here the CDR3 reads CASSLGGGTLGETQYF. CDR3 bases: TGCGCCAGCAGCTTGGGGGGCGGTACTCTAGGAGAGACCCAGTACTTC.

The CDR3: CSARDGQQNTEAFF. The CDR3, as DNA: TGCAGTGCTAGAGATGGACAACAGAACACTGAAGCTTTCTTT. The V call is TRBV20-1, the J call TRBJ1-1; D possibly corresponds to TRBD1 (5 bases). The germline V gene encodes CDR1 DFQATT and CDR2 SNEGSKA (reference sequence). V dropped 0 bases and J dropped 1 base, with 9 bases sitting between them. CDR3 length: 14 residues.

This clonotype was observed at least ten times. V is TRBV11-2 and J is TRBJ2-3; no firm D call. Germline CDR1 and CDR2: SGHAT and FQNNGV. This CDR3 spans 12 amino acids. V dropped 5 bases and J dropped 5 bases, with 8 bases sitting between them. CDR3 protein: CASSPEGDTQYF. CDR3 nucleotides: TGTGCCAGCAGCCCGGAAGGAGATACGCAGTATTTT.

This clonotype was seen a handful of times. J is TRBJ2-7 and V is TRBV4-3; 12 bases are shared with TRBD1. Per the germline V gene, CDR1 is LGHNA and CDR2 is YSLEER. V lost 4 bases and J lost 6; bases outside the gene matches: 4. The CDR3 runs to 14 residues. CDR3: CASSRGTGGVEQYF. The CDR3, as DNA: TGCGCCAGCAGCCGGGGGACAGGGGGCGTCGAGCAGTACTTC.

This clonotype was counted only a few times. The chain links TRBV6-5 to TRBJ1-2; D perhaps matches TRBD1 (5 bases). Deletions cut 3 bases from V and 7 bases from J, with 12 bases between. Germline assignment: CDR1 MNHEY and CDR2 SVGAGI. There are 13 residues in the CDR3. The DNA for the CDR3 is TGTGCCAGCAGTTATGGGGGGTCTAGTGGCTACACCTTC. Translating it yields CASSYGGSSGYTF.

About this clonotype: A read error may account for a junction end that differs from germline. This chain uses TRBV20-1 with TRBJ2-5; tentative D call: TRBD2 (6 bases). Germline-derived CDR1 and CDR2 are DFQATT and SNEGSKA (reference sequence). The CDR3 extends over 17 amino acids. The CDR3 loop reads CSARGHLRLVHQETQYF. The CDR3 DNA reads as TGCAGTGCCAGAGGTCATCTGAGACTAGTGCACCAAGAGACCCAGTACTTC.

Notes on this clonotype: Mismatch with germline at one junction end may stem from a read error. This chain connects TRBV20-1 to TRBJ2-7, with 13 bases fitting TRBD2. This CDR3 region has 16 residues. CDR1 and CDR2 (germline): DFQATT, SNEGSKA (reference sequence). Written as DNA, the CDR3 is TGCTGTGCTAGAGATGGACTAGCGGGAGAAATCTACGAGCAGTACTTC. It translates to CCARDGLAGEIYEQYF.

The rearrangement joins TRBV12-3 or TRBV12-4 to TRBJ1-3, with D perhaps TRBD1 (6 bases). CDR3 length: 14 residues. Trimming cost V 6 bases and J 3 bases, with 12 bases left between them. CDR3 bases: TGTGCCAGCAGAATACAGGGTATTGGAAACACCATATATTTT. It codes for CASRIQGIGNTIYF.

The V call is TRBV7-2, the J call TRBJ2-3; D gene uncertain. The CDR3 extends over 15 amino acids. Germline assignment: CDR1 SGHTA and CDR2 FQGNSA. The V gene lost 5 bases and the J gene lost 0 bases, with 12 bases spanning the gap. The CDR3 reads CASSRRLDSTDTQYF. CDR3 coding DNA: TGTGCCAGCAGCCGTCGCCTAGACAGCACAGATACGCAGTATTTT.

This clonotype was observed many times. The chain combines TRBV2 with TRBJ1-4; no clear D. This CDR3 has 15 residues. Trimming shortened V by 6 bases and J by 5 bases, and 16 bases separated the two germline ends. Germline CDR1 and CDR2: SNHLY and FYNNEI. The CDR3 here is CASSTQPGINEKLFF. DNA of the CDR3: TGTGCCAGCAGCACACAGCCCGGGATAAATGAAAAACTGTTTTTT.

This chain joins TRBV12-3 or TRBV12-4 and TRBJ2-2; the D gene is possibly TRBD2 (5 bases). Trimming removed 6 bases from V and 5 bases from J, with 16 bases in between. The CDR3 contains 15 residues. The DNA of the CDR3 is TGTGCCAGCAGACGGGAAGGATACTTGACCGGGGAGCTGTTTTTT. Protein sequence: CASRREGYLTGELFF.

This chain links TRBV28 with TRBJ2-7; D is unclear. CDR1 MDHEN and CDR2 SYDVKM come from the germline V gene. The CDR3 has 12 residues. Trimming left V 5 bases short and J 9 bases short, with 14 bases between. The CDR3 region has the DNA TGTGCCAGCAGTCCTGTGACGATTGGGCAGTACTTC. Its translation: CASSPVTIGQYF.

This clonotype was observed a handful of times. This rearrangement joins TRBV12-5 to TRBJ2-1; D unresolved. The germline V gene has CDR1 LGHNT and CDR2 FRNRAP. CDR3 length equals 16 residues. V was clipped by 3 bases and J by 0 bases, with 12 bases between them. In DNA, the CDR3 is TGTGCTAGTGGTTTTACCCTGGAGAGCTCCTACAATGAGCAGTTCTTC. Translating it yields CASGFTLESSYNEQFF.

This clonotype has only a few counts. This chain uses TRBV9 with TRBJ2-5; D is ambiguous. The CDR3 covers 14 residues. Per germline, CDR1 SGDLS and CDR2 YYNGEE. V was trimmed by 0 bases and J by 0 bases, leaving 6 bases between them. The CDR3 spells CASSVDPDQETQYF. The CDR3 DNA reads as TGTGCCAGCAGCGTAGATCCGGACCAAGAGACCCAGTACTTC.

This clonotype has just a few counts. This sequence joins TRBV12-3 or TRBV12-4 and TRBJ2-3, with D possibly being TRBD2 (7 bases). The CDR3 consists of 16 residues. Trimming removed 10 bases at V and 3 bases at J, with 23 bases between. The CDR3: CATTVYEGGRTDTQYF. CDR3 in DNA: TGTGCCACCACAGTTTATGAGGGGGGGCGAACAGATACGCAGTATTTT.

This chain links TRBV12-5 with TRBJ1-2; D is undetermined. This CDR3 comprises 13 residues. The germline V gene encodes CDR1 LGHNT and CDR2 FRNRAP. Trimming shortened V by 3 bases and J by 8 bases, and 13 bases separated the two germline ends. CDR3 loop: CASGLSVPSGYTF. In DNA form, the CDR3 reads TGTGCTAGTGGTTTATCGGTGCCCTCCGGCTACACCTTC.

In its sample, this clonotype was seen a few times. The chain uses TRBV10-2 and TRBJ1-6; D is ambiguous. The V end lost 4 bases, the J end lost 10 bases, and 11 bases lay between the germline ends. This CDR3 spans 13 amino acids. Germline-derived CDR1 and CDR2 are WSHSY and SAAADI. CDR3 region: CASSVGESSPLHF. The CDR3 bases are TGCGCCAGCAGTGTCGGGGAAAGCTCACCCCTCCACTTT.

This clonotype showed up just a few times. V usage is TRBV6-5 and J usage is TRBJ1-1; D gene unclear. The V end lost 3 bases, the J end lost 2 bases, and 10 bases lay between the germline ends. The germline V gene has CDR1 MNHEY and CDR2 SVGAGI. The CDR3 is 14 residues long. The CDR3 DNA sequence: TGTGCCAGCAGTTATAGGCGAGCCAACACTGAAGCTTTCTTT. This codes for CASSYRRANTEAFF.